Listed below are T cell receptor beta chains from one sample, sequenced in a study of blood T cells in healthy people across ages. TCRdb analysed the 5' RACE reads with MiXCR anew, one entry per CDR3 protein. The table shows around 1,800,000 distinct CDR3 sequences, with around 40% occurring only once. Input material: blood. The receptors derive from a human donor in good health. The conserved cysteine and the conserved F or W are not part of the CDR3 here.

CDR3: ASMSLTGGLTEAF
V: TRBV5-1
J: TRBJ1-1

CDR3: ASSQDFRGNEKLF
V: TRBV4-2
J: TRBJ1-4

CDR3: ASSLRAGAGREQF
V: TRBV7-2
J: TRBJ2-1

CDR3: ASSLDLAGITKSYEQY
V: TRBV5-1
J: TRBJ2-7

CDR3: ASSLDRGMGNIQY
V: TRBV7-3
J: TRBJ2-4

CDR3: ASSYSRRNDYEQY
V: TRBV6-6
J: TRBJ2-7

CDR3: SAPHPSSGGLYEQF
V: TRBV20-1
J: TRBJ2-1

CDR3: SARGAGGTDTQY
V: TRBV20-1
J: TRBJ2-3

CDR3: SARKPGGRNEQF
V: TRBV20-1
J: TRBJ2-1

CDR3: ASSRDGSQETQY
V: TRBV5-1
J: TRBJ2-5

CDR3: ATSRRTGLNTGELF
V: TRBV15
J: TRBJ2-2

CDR3: ASRSGRNSNQPQH
V: TRBV2
J: TRBJ1-5

CDR3: SARALASKAGTNVLT
V: TRBV20-1
J: TRBJ2-6

CDR3: ASSLGPLGAF
V: TRBV12-3/TRBV12-4
J: TRBJ1-1